This entry lists 10 T cell receptor beta chains sequenced from one sample in a study of spatial heterogeneity in lung cancer. Using its own MiXCR run on the 5' RACE reads, TCRdb lists one record per CDR3 protein. The sample holds roughly 120,000 distinct CDR3 sequences, 12% seen once. Time point noted: blood at routine non-recurrence follow-up after resection. Whole RNA, which was extracted from tumor, nontumor lung tissue or frozen PBMC, was sequenced without any cell sorting. This material consisted of PBMCs, taken at follow-up. These TCRs come from a male donor with early-stage non-small cell lung cancer.

This clonotype showed up just a few times. V and J are TRBV18 and TRBJ2-1; TRBD2 matches 9 bases. CDR3 length equals 15 residues. V trimming: 1 base; J trimming: 4 bases; junction bases outside the gene matches: 2. Looked up from germline, CDR1 is KGHSH and CDR2 is LQKENI. This CDR3 reads CASSPQSGGYNEQFF. CDR3 nucleotide sequence: TGTGCCAGCTCACCACAAAGCGGGGGGTACAATGAGCAGTTCTTC.

At least ten counts were recorded for this clonotype. CDR3 coding DNA: TGTGCCAGCAGTCTAGAGGACAGGGGAGTCACTGAAGCTTTCTTT. Protein product: CASSLEDRGVTEAFF. The rearrangement joins TRBV6-5 to TRBJ1-1; 9 bases match TRBD1. The germline gives CDR1 MNHEY, CDR2 SVGAGI. The V segment lost 5 bases and the J segment 4 bases; nucleotides outside the gene matches: 8. This CDR3 contains 15 residues.

This clonotype was recorded many times. CDR3 nucleotides: TGTGCCAGCAGTCTACCGGGACAGTTCTATGGCTACACCTTC. It yields the protein CASSLPGQFYGYTF. The J gene is TRBJ1-2, the V gene TRBV28; 7 bases align to TRBD1. CDR1 and CDR2 from the germline V gene are MDHEN and SYDVKM. This CDR3 comprises 14 residues. The trim removed 5 bases at V and 4 bases at J, leaving 7 bases unmatched.

This clonotype has at least ten counts. The chain couples TRBV4-1 to TRBJ2-2; D is uncertain. The CDR3 length is 16 residues. V was shortened by 0 bases and J by 0 bases, with 8 bases between the two germline ends. Germline V CDR1 and CDR2: MGHRA, YSYEKL. The chain's CDR3 is CASSQEAGANTGELFF. The CDR3 DNA reads TGCGCCAGCAGCCAAGAAGCCGGTGCGAACACCGGGGAGCTGTTTTTT.

This clonotype was detected ten times or more. J is TRBJ2-3 and V is TRBV6-5; D is possibly TRBD1 (5 bases). The CDR3 runs to 15 residues. Per the germline V gene, CDR1 is MNHEY and CDR2 is SVGAGI. The germline V and J ends were trimmed by 2 bases and 1 base, with 10 bases remaining between them. CDR3 sequence reads: CASSYGGAGTDTQYF. DNA for the CDR3: TGTGCCAGCAGTTACGGTGGGGCCGGCACAGATACGCAGTATTTT.

V usage is TRBV6-5 and J usage is TRBJ2-5, with 10 bases identical to TRBD1. V lost 6 bases to trimming and J lost 5 bases; unmatched junction nucleotides: 6. The germline V gene has CDR1 MNHEY and CDR2 SVGAGI. There are 14 residues in the CDR3. CDR3 in amino acids: CASRETGGVETQYF. As DNA, the CDR3 is TGTGCCAGCAGAGAGACAGGGGGCGTTGAGACCCAGTACTTC.

This clonotype was observed a few times. The V gene is TRBV7-9, the J gene TRBJ1-6; D is uncertain. The germline V gene encodes CDR1 SEHNR and CDR2 FQNEAQ (reference sequence). V was shortened by 3 bases and J by 11 bases, with 8 bases between the two germline ends. CDR3 size: 12 residues. This CDR3 is CASSFDTAPLHF. DNA of the CDR3: TGTGCCAGCAGCTTCGACACCGCACCCCTCCACTTT.

This clonotype was observed at least ten times. The rearrangement links TRBV20-1 to TRBJ1-1; 9 bases agree with TRBD1. The CDR3 contains 12 residues. Germline CDR1 reads DFQATT; CDR2 reads SNEGSKA (reference sequence). V shed 6 bases and J 6 bases; nucleotides not matched to a gene: 5. CDR3 region: CSAGQGTAEAFF. DNA for the CDR3: TGCAGTGCGGGACAGGGCACCGCTGAAGCTTTCTTT.

This chain connects TRBV20-1 to TRBJ1-2; 7 nucleotides line up with TRBD1. Germline CDR1 and CDR2: DFQATT and SNEGSKA (reference sequence). The CDR3 spans 14 residues. J lost 2 bases, V lost 6 bases, and 9 bases had no gene match. The CDR3 DNA reads as TGCAGTGCCCCTGGACAGGCAGAGAACTATGGCTACACCTTC. Translation: CSAPGQAENYGYTF.

The chain combines TRBV6-5 with TRBJ2-5, with D uncertain. This CDR3 contains 12 residues. Germline V CDR1 and CDR2: MNHEY, SVGAGI. V was pared by 5 bases and J by 7 bases, with 11 bases between. The CDR3 nucleotides read TGTGCCAGCAGTCTTAACACACGGACCCAGTACTTC. Its translation is CASSLNTRTQYF.